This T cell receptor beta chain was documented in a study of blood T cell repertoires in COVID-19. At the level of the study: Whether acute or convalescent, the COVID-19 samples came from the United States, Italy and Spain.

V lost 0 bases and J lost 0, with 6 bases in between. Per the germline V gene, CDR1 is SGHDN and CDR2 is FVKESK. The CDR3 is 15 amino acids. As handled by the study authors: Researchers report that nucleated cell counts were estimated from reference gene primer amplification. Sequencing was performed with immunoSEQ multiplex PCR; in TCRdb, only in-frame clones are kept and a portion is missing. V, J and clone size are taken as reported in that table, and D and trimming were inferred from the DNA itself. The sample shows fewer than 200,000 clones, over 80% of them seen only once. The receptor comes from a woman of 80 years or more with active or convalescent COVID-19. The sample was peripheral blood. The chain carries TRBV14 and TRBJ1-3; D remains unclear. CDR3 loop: CASSQDLGSGNTIYF. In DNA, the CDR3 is TGTGCCAGCAGCCAAGATCTCGGCTCTGGAAACACCATATATTTT.